The 10 T cell receptor beta chains below all came from one sample that was sequenced in a study of identical twins. A single record per CDR3 protein comes from TCRdb applying MiXCR to the 5' RACE reads. The top ten clones hold around 0.98% of a sample with about 660,000 distinct CDR3 sequences, around 8.6% of them seen once. These records were also assigned to another study, of yellow fever vaccine responses in identical twins.

Sequencing used PBMCs. The source of these receptors is a woman under 30 in good health.

The table lists this clonotype with a few counts. The V call is TRBV25-1, the J call TRBJ1-3, with D perhaps matching TRBD1 (6 bases). CDR1 and CDR2 from the germline V gene are MGHDK and SYGVNS. V dropped 3 bases and J dropped 4 bases, with 16 bases sitting between them. The CDR3 is 16 amino acids. CDR3 nucleotides: TGTGCCAGCAGTGATCTGGGGGCGTTAATCGGAAACACCATATATTTT. Translating it yields CASSDLGALIGNTIYF.

J is TRBJ2-7 and V is TRBV7-9; either TRBD1 or TRBD2 may fit D (5 bases each). The CDR3 runs 16 residues. The germline CDR1 and CDR2 sequences are SEHNR and FQNEAQ (reference sequence). Trimming shortened V by 4 bases and J by 0 bases, and 16 bases separated the two germline ends. DNA for the CDR3: TGTGCCAGCAGCTCCTCCGGGGCCCCGCACTCCTACGAGCAGTACTTC. Translation gives CASSSSGAPHSYEQYF.

This clonotype was seen a handful of times. The V call is TRBV12-3 or TRBV12-4, the J call TRBJ2-6; D call uncertain. CDR3 size: 16 residues. V lost 4 bases to trimming and J lost 0 bases, with 10 bases between them. The DNA of the CDR3 is TGTGCCAGCAGTTCCCTAAGAGACTCTGGGGCCAACGTCCTGACTTTC. Its translation: CASSSLRDSGANVLTF.

The rearrangement links TRBV5-1 to TRBJ2-7; 9 bases are shared with TRBD1. Trimming at V came to 4 bases and at J to 0 bases, leaving 5 bases not matched to a gene. The CDR3 is made up of 15 amino acids. CDR1 is SGHRS, CDR2 YFSETQ, per germline. In DNA form, the CDR3 reads TGCGCCAGCAGCCTACAGGGGGCTCGCTCCTACGAGCAGTACTTC. This gives the protein CASSLQGARSYEQYF.

V is TRBV5-6 and J is TRBJ1-5, with D possibly TRBD1 on 5 matching bases. The germline V gene encodes CDR1 SGHDT and CDR2 YYEEEE. CDR3 length: 15 residues. The ends were cut back, 2 bases at V and 5 bases at J, with 14 bases in the middle. The CDR3 here is CASSFGGRADQPQHF. The CDR3 DNA sequence: TGTGCCAGCAGCTTTGGGGGTAGGGCCGATCAGCCCCAGCATTTT.

The J gene is TRBJ2-7, the V gene TRBV28; 14 nucleotides match TRBD2. The CDR3 sequence is 19 residues long. Per the germline V gene, CDR1 is MDHEN and CDR2 is SYDVKM. The trim removed 6 bases at V and 1 base at J, leaving 14 bases unmatched. CDR3: CASRTPTGTSGSLSYEQYF. DNA of the CDR3: TGTGCCAGCAGGACTCCGACCGGGACTAGCGGGAGTTTGTCCTACGAGCAGTACTTC.

This clonotype was seen a few times. This chain connects TRBV5-1 to TRBJ2-7, with TRBD1 matching over 8 bases. This CDR3 has 16 amino acids. Germline V gene sequence: CDR1 SGHRS, CDR2 YFSETQ. V shed 4 bases and J 1 base; nucleotides not matched to a gene: 10. The CDR3 nucleotides read TGCGCCAGCAGCCGAAAAGGACAGGGTGGATCCTACGAGCAGTACTTC. Amino acid sequence: CASSRKGQGGSYEQYF.

This clonotype was detected only a few times. The rearrangement links TRBV3-1 to TRBJ1-3; D ambiguous. The CDR3 loop spans 14 amino acids. Germline CDR1 is LGHDT and CDR2 is YNNKEL (reference sequence). Trimming shortened V by 2 bases and J by 2 bases, and 7 bases separated the two germline ends. The CDR3 loop is CASSQRPAGNTIYF. CDR3 coding DNA: TGTGCCAGCAGCCAACGACCAGCTGGAAACACCATATATTTT.

The sample holds a few counts of this clonotype. This rearrangement joins TRBV29-1 to TRBJ2-5; D is possibly TRBD2 (7 bases). CDR3 length: 13 amino acids. V was shortened by 1 base and J by 5 bases, with 11 bases between the two germline ends. Germline-derived CDR1 and CDR2 are SQVTM and ANQGSEA. CDR3 sequence: CSVEAGGSETQYF. In nucleotides, the CDR3 is TGCAGCGTTGAAGCGGGGGGCTCCGAGACCCAGTACTTC.

This clonotype was counted once. A clone one base away is much larger, so this may be a read error. This CDR3 is missing its conserved last phenylalanine or tryptophan, likely due to a read error. The chain uses TRBV12-3 or TRBV12-4 and TRBJ2-2; 9 positions agree with TRBD1. This CDR3 contains 15 residues. The V and J ends lost 7 bases and 3 bases, in that order; junction bases with no gene match: 6. CDR3 sequence: CASTRRDRDTGELFL. The CDR3 DNA sequence: TGTGCCAGCACCCGCCGGGACAGGGACACCGGGGAGCTGTTTTTA.